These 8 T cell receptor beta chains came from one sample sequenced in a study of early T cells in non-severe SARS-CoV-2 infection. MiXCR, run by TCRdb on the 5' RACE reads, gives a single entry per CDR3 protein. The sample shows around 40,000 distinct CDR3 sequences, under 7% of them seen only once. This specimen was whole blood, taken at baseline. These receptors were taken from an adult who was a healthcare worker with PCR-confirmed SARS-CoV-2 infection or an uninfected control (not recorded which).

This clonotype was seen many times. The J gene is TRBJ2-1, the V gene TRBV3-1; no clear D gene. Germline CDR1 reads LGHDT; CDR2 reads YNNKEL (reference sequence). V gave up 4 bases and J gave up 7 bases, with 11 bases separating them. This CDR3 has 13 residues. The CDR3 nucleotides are TGTGCCAGCAGCCCTTCAGGCTGGAATGAGCAGTTCTTC. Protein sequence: CASSPSGWNEQFF.

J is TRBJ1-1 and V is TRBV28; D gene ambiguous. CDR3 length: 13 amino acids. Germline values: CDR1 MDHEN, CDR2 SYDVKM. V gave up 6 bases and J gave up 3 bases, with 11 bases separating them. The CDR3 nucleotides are TGTGCCAGCAGGGTACCAGGTCACACTGAAGCTTTCTTT. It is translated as CASRVPGHTEAFF.

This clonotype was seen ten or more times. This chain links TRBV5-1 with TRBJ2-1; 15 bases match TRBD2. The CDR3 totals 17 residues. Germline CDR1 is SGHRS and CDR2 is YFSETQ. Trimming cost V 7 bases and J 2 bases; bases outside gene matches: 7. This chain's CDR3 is CASRRTSGREAYNEQFF. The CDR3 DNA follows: TGCGCCAGCCGCCGGACTAGCGGGAGGGAGGCCTACAATGAGCAGTTCTTC.

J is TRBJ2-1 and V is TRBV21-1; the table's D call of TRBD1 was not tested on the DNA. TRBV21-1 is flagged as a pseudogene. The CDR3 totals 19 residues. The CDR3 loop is CASLGLLGGLGAPSNEQFF. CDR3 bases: TGTGCCAGCTTAGGACTCTTGGGCGGGCTAGGGGCCCCCAGCAATGAGCAGTTCTTC.

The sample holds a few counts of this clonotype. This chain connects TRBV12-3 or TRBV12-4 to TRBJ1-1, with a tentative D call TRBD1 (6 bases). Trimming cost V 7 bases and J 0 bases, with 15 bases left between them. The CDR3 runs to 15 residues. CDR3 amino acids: CASTKGVRVNTEAFF. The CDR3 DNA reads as TGTGCCAGCACCAAGGGGGTACGCGTGAACACTGAAGCTTTCTTT.

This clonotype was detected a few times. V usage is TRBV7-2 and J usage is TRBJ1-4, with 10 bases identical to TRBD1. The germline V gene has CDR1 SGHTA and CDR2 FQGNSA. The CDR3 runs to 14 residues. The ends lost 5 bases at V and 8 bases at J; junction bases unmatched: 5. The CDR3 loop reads CASSRDRGHEKLFF. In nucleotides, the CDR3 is TGTGCCAGCAGCAGGGACAGGGGCCACGAAAAACTGTTTTTT.

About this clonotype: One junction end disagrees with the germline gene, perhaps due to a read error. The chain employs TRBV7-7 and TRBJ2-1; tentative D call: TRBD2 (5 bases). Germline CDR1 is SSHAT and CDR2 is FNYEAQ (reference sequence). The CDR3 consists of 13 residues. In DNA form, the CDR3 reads TGTGCTAGCAGCTTAGGGCGGGACAATGAGCAGTTCTTC. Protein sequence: CASSLGRDNEQFF. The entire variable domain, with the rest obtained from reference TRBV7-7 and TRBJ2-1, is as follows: GAGVSQSPRYKVTKRGQDVTLRCDPISSHATLYWYQQALGQGPEFLTYFNYEAQPDKSGLPSDRFSAERPEGSISTLTIQRTEQRDSAMYRCASSLGRDNEQFFGPGTRLTVL.

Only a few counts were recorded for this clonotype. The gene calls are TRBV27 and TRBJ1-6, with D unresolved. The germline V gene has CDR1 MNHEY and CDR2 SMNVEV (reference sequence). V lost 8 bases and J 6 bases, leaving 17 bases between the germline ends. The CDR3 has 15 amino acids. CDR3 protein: CASGGRSLGNSPLHF. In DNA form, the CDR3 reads TGTGCCAGCGGAGGGCGTAGTTTGGGTAATTCACCCCTCCACTTT.